Listed here are 13 T cell receptor beta chains from one sample, sequenced in a study of T cell changes during pregnancy in multiple sclerosis (dated by TCRdb to the late 2010s). Libraries were prepared through the immunoSEQ multiplex PCR assay. Here the immuneACCESS table is served through TCRdb, limited to in-frame sequences with V and J called. Missing clones are a known gap in these copies; in checked studies unresolved V genes cover under half, and the rest lacks a known reason. The sample table shows approximately 69,000 clones, and more than 80% are seen once. 2% to 2.5% of the sample is held by the ten biggest clonotypes. Material: peripheral blood, obtained in the second trimester of pregnancy. These receptors came from a female donor in good health, enrolled as a control in a pregnancy study.

The J gene is TRBJ1-2, the V gene TRBV7-2, with 7 bases aligning to TRBD1. The germline CDR1 and CDR2 sequences are SGHTA and FQGNSA. The CDR3 covers 16 residues. Trimming removed 0 bases from V and 4 bases from J; junction bases left unmatched: 8. Written as DNA, the CDR3 is TGTGCCAGCAGCTTAGCGAGTAGCGGGACAGCCTATGGCTACACCTTC. As protein: CASSLASSGTAYGYTF. Drawing the rest from reference TRBV7-2 and TRBJ1-2, the complete variable domain is GAGVSQSPSNKVTEKGKDVELRCDPISGHTALYWYRQSLGQGLEFLIYFQGNSAPDKSGLPSDRFSAERTGGSVSTLTIQRTQQEDSAVYLCASSLASSGTAYGYTFGSGTRLTVV.

This chain joins TRBV5-1 and TRBJ2-3; TRBD2 matches at 13 bases. V lost 1 base to trimming and J lost 2 bases; unmatched junction nucleotides: 7. The CDR3 extends over 18 amino acids. Germline V gene sequence: CDR1 SGHRS, CDR2 YFSETQ. CDR3: CASSLPMTSGGFTDTQYF. CDR3 sequence (DNA): TGCGCCAGCAGCTTGCCCATGACTAGCGGGGGGTTCACAGATACGCAGTATTTT. Combining the CDR3 with reference TRBV5-1 and TRBJ2-3 gives the whole variable domain KAGVTQTPRYLIKTRGQQVTLSCSPISGHRSVSWYQQTPGQGLQFLFEYFSETQRNKGNFPGRFSGRQFSNSRSEMNVSTLELGDSALYLCASSLPMTSGGFTDTQYFGPGTRLTVL.

This clone was seen a handful of times. The chain couples TRBV4-3 to TRBJ1-2; no reliable D call. V was clipped by 4 bases and J by 0 bases, with 9 bases between them. The length of the CDR3 is 14 residues. Germline V gene sequence: CDR1 LGHNA, CDR2 YSLEER. CDR3 bases: TGCGCCAGCAGCCCTGCGGGGTCTAACTATGGCTACACCTTC. Protein product: CASSPAGSNYGYTF.

The chain joins TRBV5-1 to TRBJ1-1, with 8 positions matching TRBD1. Trimming at V came to 8 bases and at J to 4 bases, leaving 10 bases not matched to a gene. Germline CDR1 is SGHRS and CDR2 is YFSETQ. This CDR3 is built from 14 residues. The CDR3 reads CASRFAGQGTEAFF. The CDR3 DNA reads TGCGCCAGTCGATTCGCCGGACAGGGCACTGAAGCTTTCTTT.

This chain links TRBV18 with TRBJ1-1; D not certain. CDR3 size: 14 residues. V shed 3 bases and J shed 1 base, with 9 bases lying between them. The germline V gene encodes CDR1 KGHSH and CDR2 LQKENI. The CDR3 DNA sequence: TGTGCCAGCTCACCGCTTCCGGGGAACACTGAAGCTTTCTTT. Amino acid sequence: CASSPLPGNTEAFF.

The chain combines TRBV7-2 with TRBJ1-2, with 7 bases identical to TRBD1. This CDR3 is built from 13 residues. V lost 5 bases, J lost 3 bases, and 3 bases stayed unmatched. Per germline, CDR1 SGHTA and CDR2 FQGNSA. CDR3 nucleotides: TGTGCCAGCAGCCGAGGGACAGACTATGGCTACACCTTC. Translated, it gives CASSRGTDYGYTF.

V is TRBV5-6 and J is TRBJ1-6, with TRBD1 matching over 9 bases. Germline trimming cut 6 bases from V and 9 bases from J; bases unmatched to any gene: 7. Germline values: CDR1 SGHDT, CDR2 YYEEEE. The CDR3 consists of 14 residues. The CDR3 is CASTHGDRASPLHF. The CDR3 DNA reads as TGTGCCAGCACCCACGGGGACAGGGCTTCACCCCTCCACTTT.

The chain has TRBV2 and TRBJ1-1; D not resolved. The CDR3 has 16 residues. V was pared by 10 bases and J by 1 base, with 22 bases between. CDR1 and CDR2 from the germline V gene are SNHLY and FYNNEI. Here the CDR3 reads CATSIVEYSTNTEAFF. In DNA, the CDR3 is TGTGCCACCTCCATTGTGGAGTACTCTACGAACACTGAAGCTTTCTTT.

The chain carries TRBV9 and TRBJ2-7, with TRBD1 matching 8 bases. Germline V CDR1 and CDR2: SGDLS, YYNGEE. This CDR3 has 14 amino acids. J was trimmed by 0 bases and V by 2 bases; bases with no gene match: 1. CDR3 nucleotides: TGTGCCAGCAGCGTGGACAGGGCCTCCTACGAGCAGTACTTC. This translates into CASSVDRASYEQYF.

The chain has TRBV7-8 and TRBJ2-5; no firm D call. V lost 6 bases and J 1 base, leaving 6 bases between the germline ends. The CDR3 spans 12 residues. CDR1 is SGHVS and CDR2 is FQNEAQ in the germline V gene. CDR3: CASSYPQETQYF. The DNA of the CDR3 is TGTGCCAGCAGTTATCCCCAAGAGACCCAGTACTTC. Full variable domain (rest looked up from reference TRBV7-8 and TRBJ2-5): GAGVSQSPRYKVAKRGQDVALRCDPISGHVSLFWYQQALGQGPEFLTYFQNEAQLDKSGLPSDRFFAERPEGSVSTLKIQRTQQEDSAVYLCASSYPQETQYFGPGTRLLVL.

V gene TRBV2 combines with J gene TRBJ1-1; no firm D call. The CDR3 has 12 amino acids. Germline V lookup: CDR1 SNHLY, CDR2 FYNNEI. Trimming shortened V by 6 bases and J by 2 bases, and 7 bases separated the two germline ends. This CDR3 is CASRRENTEAFF. The CDR3 bases are TGTGCCAGCAGGAGGGAAAACACTGAAGCTTTCTTT.

The chain is built from TRBV2 and TRBJ1-1; 8 nucleotides match TRBD1. This CDR3 region has 11 residues. Germline CDR1 SNHLY, CDR2 FYNNEI. V was pared by 6 bases and J by 10 bases, with 4 bases of the junction left unmatched. The CDR3 sequence: CASSPRGPAFF. The CDR3 region has the DNA TGTGCCAGCAGCCCCAGGGGGCCAGCTTTCTTT.

This sequence joins TRBV7-8 and TRBJ1-4; 8 positions agree with TRBD1. V gave up 5 bases and J gave up 10 bases; unmatched junction bases: 9. The length of the CDR3 is 14 residues. Germline CDR1 and CDR2: SGHVS and FQNEAQ. The CDR3: CASSRRQGMGKLFF. In nucleotides, the CDR3 is TGTGCCAGCAGCCGGCGACAGGGGATGGGAAAACTGTTTTTT.